These T cell receptor beta chains were read from a single sample in a study of CD8 T cells in ankylosing spondylitis. Each CDR3 protein gets one entry after TCRdb re-called the 5' RACE reads with MiXCR. Of around 220,000 distinct CDR3 sequences in the sample, about 10% were seen once. The sample consisted of blood, either unsorted or a sorted T cell fraction (not recorded which). The receptors come from a male donor with ankylosing spondylitis or in good health (not recorded which). The CDR3 runs from the conserved cysteine through the conserved F or W. Some rows mark clone size as missing; the rest say once, few, many or name a class of expanded clone.

v_gene,j_gene,abundance,CDR3aa
TRBV24-1,TRBJ2-1,many,CATSDTGTSGLNEQFF
TRBV20-1,TRBJ1-2,-,CSARQGLAGYTF
TRBV3-1,TRBJ1-3,-,CASSHGFLQLSGNTIYF
TRBV7-2,TRBJ2-7,-,CASSPVGTGASSEQYF
TRBV27,TRBJ2-7,-,CASSSTTGGYEQYF
TRBV20-1,TRBJ2-7,many,CSARDIAGYLYEQYF
TRBV14,TRBJ2-1,many,CASSQDLGQGGDNEQFF
TRBV2,TRBJ2-3,many,CASKDDSTDTQYF
TRBV6-5,TRBJ2-1,-,CASSYRGTSTPNEQFF
TRBV27,TRBJ2-2,many,CASSLVQGTGELFF
TRBV7-8,TRBJ2-7,many,CASSPYRVGEQYF
TRBV20-1,TRBJ2-7,-,CSARSAYEQYF
TRBV18,TRBJ2-7,many,CASSPAGNEQYF
TRBV10-3,TRBJ2-2,many,CAISEPLGTTSKAGELFF
TRBV5-1,TRBJ1-1,-,CASSREGSVNTEAFF
TRBV7-8,TRBJ2-1,many,CASSTGTGTYNEQFF
TRBV5-1,TRBJ2-5,few,CASSVEAGHLETQYF
TRBV5-1,TRBJ1-1,many,CASSSSGTSEAFF
TRBV12-3/TRBV12-4,TRBJ1-1,many,CASSLAGRTTEAFF
TRBV29-1,TRBJ1-4,many,CSVVLREKLFF
TRBV7-2,TRBJ2-3,few,CASSLVGTSDTDTQYF
TRBV4-2,TRBJ2-4,many,CASSDGGDTTLAKNIQYF
TRBV19,TRBJ2-7,many,CASSTLGTLEQYF
TRBV27,TRBJ2-5,-,CASSPRTLKVQETQYF
TRBV7-3,TRBJ2-1,many,CASSLPRASGGADINEQFF
TRBV12-3/TRBV12-4,TRBJ1-3,many,CASSLDSLGNTIYF
TRBV12-3/TRBV12-4,TRBJ1-3,-,CASSLGVGNTIYF
TRBV5-1,TRBJ1-2,many,CASSLGEPGELETNYGYTF
TRBV27,TRBJ1-1,many,CASRVAGINTEAFF
TRBV11-2,TRBJ1-4,-,CASSLGWDNEKLFF
TRBV5-6,TRBJ1-1,-,CASSFPRPGSEAFF
TRBV3-1,TRBJ2-7,-,CASSQGQPYEQYF
TRBV5-1,TRBJ2-3,many,CASSLEGRENTQYF
TRBV28,TRBJ2-1,few,CASSLSGTSGGADEQFF
TRBV7-3,TRBJ2-2,many,CASSLQVVGTGELFF
TRBV7-3,TRBJ2-1,-,CASSLEGTSGGVDEQFF
TRBV7-9,TRBJ2-1,many,CASSLAGGRNEQFF
TRBV5-1,TRBJ2-7,many,CASSHTGTESYEQYF
TRBV12-3/TRBV12-4,TRBJ2-6,-,CASTPGVSGANVLTF
TRBV5-4,TRBJ1-1,many,CASSQTPGGRLNTEAFF
TRBV11-2,TRBJ2-5,many,CASSYVPEETQYF
TRBV7-2,TRBJ2-7,many,CASSTSGGVYEQYF